The source of this T cell receptor (beta chain) is a study of blood T cell repertoires in COVID-19. The CDR3 length is 15 residues. Trimming pared 2 bases from V and 2 bases from J, leaving 10 bases between. Germline assignment: CDR1 MNHEY and CDR2 SMNVEV (reference sequence). As originally analysed: Reference gene primer amplification gave estimated nucleated cell counts. Measured with immunoSEQ multiplex PCR; TCRdb has only the in-frame clones, and not every one. The DNA was the basis for D and trimming; V, J and clone size are from that table. The sample lists about 270,000 clones, less than 90% occurring once.

V gene TRBV27 combines with J gene TRBJ2-1; D is unclear. The sequenced sample consisted of PBMCs or T cells enriched from blood (not recorded which). The receptor was derived from a woman between 45 and 65 years old who had recovered from COVID-19. CDR3 in amino acids: CASSLERAPYNEQFF. The DNA of the CDR3 is TGTGCCAGCAGTTTAGAAAGAGCGCCCTACAATGAGCAGTTCTTC.